This TCR beta chain was recorded in a study of vaccination effects on CD4 cells after COVID-19. Germline assignment: CDR1 SGHNT and CDR2 YYREEE (reference sequence). Trimming took 5 bases from V and 5 from J, leaving 18 bases between them. The CDR3 has 15 residues. Peptide-pool stimulation followed by sequencing identified expanded antigen-specific CD4+ clonotypes in the ViraFEST assay. Following a 10-day culture, CD4+ T cells were purified. Documented for the person is a PCR-confirmed SARS-CoV-2 infection occurring between March and December 2020. TCRdb keeps only in-frame clones here, not all; method: immunoSEQ multiplex PCR. The sample holds more than 20,000 clones, 75% to 85% seen once. Concerning this clone itself: Antigen unknown.

The sequencing used CD4+ T cells from PBMCs cultured with a peptide pool, collected before COVID-19 vaccination. The clonotype was recovered from a human donor who had a prior SARS-CoV-2 infection. The chain has TRBV5-4 and TRBJ2-3; D unresolved. Written as DNA, the CDR3 is TGTGCCAGCAGACAATCAACACCCTCACAAGATACGCAGTATTTT. This encodes CASRQSTPSQDTQYF.